Listed below are T cell receptor beta chains from one sample, sequenced in a study of control samples from healthy donors and cancer patients. Generated by immunoSEQ multiplex PCR, the TCRdb table keeps only in-frame clones and is missing some. Among approximately 100,000 clones listed, approximately 86% were seen once. Sequencing was done on a sample of blood. These receptors were obtained from a man under 40 in good health. CDR3s include the opening cysteine and the closing phenylalanine or tryptophan. The D gene is left open where the match is weak. The size field is filled for only some rows; it gives once, few, many or a size class.

DNA: TGTGCCAGTAGTATTGGCGTGGACGGAACAGATACGCAGTATTTT; CDR3: CASSIGVDGTDTQYF; D: NA; V: TRBV19; size: NA; J: TRBJ2-3
DNA: TGCGCCAGCAGCTTCGCAAGCCAGATCGGGGTCGGGGAGCTGTTTTTT; CDR3: CASSFASQIGVGELFF; D: NA; V: TRBV5-1; size: NA; J: TRBJ2-2
DNA: TGTGCCAGCAGTCCCTACAGGGGGGGCACTGAAGCTTTCTTT; CDR3: CASSPYRGGTEAFF; D: TRBD1; V: TRBV25-1; size: NA; J: TRBJ1-1
DNA: TGCGCCAGCAGCCCGGGACAGGGGAACAATCAGCCCCAGCATTTT; CDR3: CASSPGQGNNQPQHF; D: TRBD1; V: TRBV5-1; size: NA; J: TRBJ1-5
DNA: TGTGCCAGCCGGACGGGCACAGATACGCAGTATTTT; CDR3: CASRTGTDTQYF; D: NA; V: TRBV2; size: NA; J: TRBJ2-3
DNA: TGTGCCAGCAGTACTTGGGGATATAGCAATCAGCCCCAGCATTTT; CDR3: CASSTWGYSNQPQHF; D: NA; V: TRBV27; size: NA; J: TRBJ1-5
DNA: TGTGCCAGCAGCTTAGGGTCAGGCTGGACCAACACTGAAGCTTTCTTT; CDR3: CASSLGSGWTNTEAFF; D: NA; V: TRBV7-8; size: NA; J: TRBJ1-1
DNA: TGTGCCAGTAGTATAGATGCTGGACAGGGGGCTGGCTATGGCTACACCTTC; CDR3: CASSIDAGQGAGYGYTF; D: TRBD1; V: TRBV19; size: NA; J: TRBJ1-2
DNA: TGTGCCAGCAGTTTTGGAGGGGGGGATGGCTCCTACGAGCAGTACTTC; CDR3: CASSFGGGDGSYEQYF; D: NA; V: TRBV28; size: medium-sized; J: TRBJ2-7
DNA: TGTGCCAGCACCCAGGGGGATGAATATGGCTACACCTTC; CDR3: CASTQGDEYGYTF; D: TRBD1; V: TRBV2; size: NA; J: TRBJ1-2
DNA: TGCGCCAGCAGCCAAGATGCGGGGGCTGGAAACACCATATATTTT; CDR3: CASSQDAGAGNTIYF; D: NA; V: TRBV4-1; size: NA; J: TRBJ1-3
DNA: TGTGCCAGCAGCCCAAACCTCGGGAAGGCGGACTATGGCTACACCTTC; CDR3: CASSPNLGKADYGYTF; D: NA; V: TRBV7-9; size: NA; J: TRBJ1-2
DNA: TGTGCCAGCAGTGCTGTGGGAGGCACAGATACGCAGTATTTT; CDR3: CASSAVGGTDTQYF; D: NA; V: TRBV25-1; size: NA; J: TRBJ2-3